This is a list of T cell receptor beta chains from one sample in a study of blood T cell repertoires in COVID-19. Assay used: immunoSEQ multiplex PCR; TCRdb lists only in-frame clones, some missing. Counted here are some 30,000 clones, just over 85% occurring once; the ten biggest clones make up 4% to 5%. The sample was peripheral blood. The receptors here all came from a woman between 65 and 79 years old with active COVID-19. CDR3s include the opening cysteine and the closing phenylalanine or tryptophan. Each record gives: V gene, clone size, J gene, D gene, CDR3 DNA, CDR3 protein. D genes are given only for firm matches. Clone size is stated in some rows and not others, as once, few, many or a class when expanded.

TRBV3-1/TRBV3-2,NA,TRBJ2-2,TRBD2,TGTGCCAGCAGCCAAGGGGAGGGCCGCACCGGGGAGCTGTTTTTT,CASSQGEGRTGELFF
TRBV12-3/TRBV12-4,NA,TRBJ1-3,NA,TGTGCCAGCAGTTTAGTAGCTGGAAACACCATATATTTT,CASSLVAGNTIYF
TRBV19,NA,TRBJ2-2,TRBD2,TGTGCCAGTAGTATCGAGGGAGCGGGGGCTTTTCAGAACACCGGGGAGCTGTTTTTT,CASSIEGAGAFQNTGELFF
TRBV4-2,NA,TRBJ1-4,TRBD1,TGTGCCAGCAGTCCCGGACAGGGGGCAACTAATGAAAAACTGTTTTTT,CASSPGQGATNEKLFF
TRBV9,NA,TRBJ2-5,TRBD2,TGTGCCAGCAGCTCCACCGGCGGGGGGCCCAAGTACCAAGAGACCCAGTACTTC,CASSSTGGGPKYQETQYF
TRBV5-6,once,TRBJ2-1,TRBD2,TGTGCCAGCACCCTGAGCGGGGCGCAGTTCTTC,CASTLSGAQFF
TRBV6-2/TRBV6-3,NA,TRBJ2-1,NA,TGTGCCAGCAGCAAGGCGGGGGAGCAGTTCTTC,CASSKAGEQFF
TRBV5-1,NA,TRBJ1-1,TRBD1,TGCGCCAGCAGCTTGGGACAGGGTGGTAACACTGAAGCTTTCTTT,CASSLGQGGNTEAFF
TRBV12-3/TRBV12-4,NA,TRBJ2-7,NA,TGTGCCAGCAGTTTTGGAGGGGACGAGCAGTACTTC,CASSFGGDEQYF
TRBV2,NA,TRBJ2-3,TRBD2,TGTGCCAGCGGAACTAGCGGGGGGCCGACCAACCTGGAAGATACGCAGTATTTT,CASGTSGGPTNLEDTQYF
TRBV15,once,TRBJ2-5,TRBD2,TGTGCCACCAGCAGAGATCCTAGCGGGGAAGAGACCCAGTACTTC,CATSRDPSGEETQYF
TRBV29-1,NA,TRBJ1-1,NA,TGCAGCGTAAGGAGACAGGAGAACACTGAAGCTTTCTTT,CSVRRQENTEAFF
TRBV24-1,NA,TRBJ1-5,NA,TGTGCCACCAGTTTCAGTAGCAATCAGCCCCAGCATTTT,CATSFSSNQPQHF
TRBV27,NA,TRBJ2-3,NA,TGTGCCAGCAGCACCCGCCGCGGGGCGAGGGCAGATACGCAGTATTTT,CASSTRRGARADTQYF
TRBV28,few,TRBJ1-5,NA,TGTGCCAGCAGAGAAATGACGGGGGGAAGCGGGCCCCAGCATTTT,CASREMTGGSGPQHF
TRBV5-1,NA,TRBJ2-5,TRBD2,TGCGCCAGCAGCTCCTATGGGCGGGGGGGGAAAGAGACCCAGTACTTC,CASSSYGRGGKETQYF
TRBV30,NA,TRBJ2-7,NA,TGTGCCTGGAGTGGACAGCCTAACTACGAGCAGTACTTC,CAWSGQPNYEQYF
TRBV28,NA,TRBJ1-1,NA,TGTGCCAGCAGTCTTTTCGGGGGTAAAGCTTTCTTT,CASSLFGGKAFF
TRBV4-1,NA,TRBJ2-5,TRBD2,TGCGCCAGCAGCCAAGATCGGGCTAGCGGGGAGACCCAGTACTTC,CASSQDRASGETQYF
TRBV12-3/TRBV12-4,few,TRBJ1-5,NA,TGTGCCAGCAGTTTAACAGTTGATCAGCCCCAGCATTTT,CASSLTVDQPQHF
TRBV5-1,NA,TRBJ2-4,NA,TGCGCCAGCAGCCGCGGCGGTTCCCTAGCCAAAAACATTCAGTACTTC,CASSRGGSLAKNIQYF
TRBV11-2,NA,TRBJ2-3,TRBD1,TGTGCCAGCAGCTCTCCTCGGGCCCAGGGGGCCACAGATACGCAGTATTTT,CASSSPRAQGATDTQYF
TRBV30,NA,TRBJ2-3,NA,TGTGCCTGGTTGAAGAGGGGGACAGATACGCAGTATTTT,CAWLKRGTDTQYF
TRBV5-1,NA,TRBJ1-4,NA,TGCGCCAGCAGCTTGGAGGGGAAGGTTGCAACTAATGAAAAACTGTTTTTT,CASSLEGKVATNEKLFF
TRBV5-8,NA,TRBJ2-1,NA,TGTGCCAGCAGCTTGATGCCGGCTCTAGGTAATGAGCAGTTCTTC,CASSLMPALGNEQFF
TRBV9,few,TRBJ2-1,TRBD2,TGTGCCAGCAGCGCCTCGGGAGGGCCGGGGTACAATGAGCAGTTCTTC,CASSASGGPGYNEQFF
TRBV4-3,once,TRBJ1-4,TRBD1,TGCGCCAGCAGCCAAGATGACAGGGGGTTCGCTAATGAAAAACTGTTTTTT,CASSQDDRGFANEKLFF
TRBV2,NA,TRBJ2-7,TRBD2,TGTGCCAGCAGTGCAGGACTAGCGGGCTCCTACGAGCAGTACTTC,CASSAGLAGSYEQYF
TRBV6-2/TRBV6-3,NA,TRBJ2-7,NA,TGTGCCAGCAGCCCACAGGGTTACGAGCAGTACTTC,CASSPQGYEQYF
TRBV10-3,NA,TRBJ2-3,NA,TGTGCCATCAGTGAGTCGGCTAGCCCAGATACGCAGTATTTT,CAISESASPDTQYF
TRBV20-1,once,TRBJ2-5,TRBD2,TGCAGTGCTAGTGCACGGGGGGGGCAAGAGACCCAGTACTTC,CSASARGGQETQYF
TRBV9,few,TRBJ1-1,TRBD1,TGTGCCAGCAGCGTATCCTACAGGGGAGGCACTGAAGCTTTCTTT,CASSVSYRGGTEAFF
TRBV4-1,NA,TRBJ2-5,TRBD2,TGCGCCAGCAGCCGTACTAGCGGAGAGACCCAGTACTTC,CASSRTSGETQYF
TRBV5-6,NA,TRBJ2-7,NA,TGTGCCAGCAGCCCTTTGGGACAAGGGAAGTACGAGCAGTACTTC,CASSPLGQGKYEQYF
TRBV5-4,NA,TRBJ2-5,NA,TGTGCCAGCAGCTTGGTCGGACATCAAGAGACCCAGTACTTC,CASSLVGHQETQYF
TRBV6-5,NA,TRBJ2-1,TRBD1,TGTGCCAGCAGGGGGACAGGGGGCGCGAATGAGCAGTTCTTC,CASRGTGGANEQFF
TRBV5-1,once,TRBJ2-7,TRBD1,TGCGCCAGCAGCGGTACCGGGACAGGGGTGTACGAGCAGTACTTC,CASSGTGTGVYEQYF
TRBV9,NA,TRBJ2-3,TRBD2,TGTGCCAGCAGCGCAAGACTAGCGGGGGGGCCAGATACGCAGTATTTT,CASSARLAGGPDTQYF
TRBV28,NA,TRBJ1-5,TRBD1,TGTGCCAGCAGTACCGGGACAGGTCTAATCGCCCAGCATTTT,CASSTGTGLIAQHF
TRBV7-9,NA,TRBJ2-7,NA,TGTGCCAGCAGCTTAGAGGTCAGGTACGAGCAGTACTTC,CASSLEVRYEQYF
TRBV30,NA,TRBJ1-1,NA,TGTGCCTGGAAGTTGGGGATCGGGGGCACTGAAGCTTTCTTT,CAWKLGIGGTEAFF
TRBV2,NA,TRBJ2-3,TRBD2,TGTGCCAGCAGTGGGCGGGGGAGCACAGATACGCAGTATTTT,CASSGRGSTDTQYF
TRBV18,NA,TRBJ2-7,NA,TGTGCCAGCTCACCGGGACACATGTACGAGCAGTACTTC,CASSPGHMYEQYF
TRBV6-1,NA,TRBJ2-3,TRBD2,TGTGCCAGCAGTGAAGCGCTCGGGGGGGCCGGCACAGATACGCAGTATTTT,CASSEALGGAGTDTQYF